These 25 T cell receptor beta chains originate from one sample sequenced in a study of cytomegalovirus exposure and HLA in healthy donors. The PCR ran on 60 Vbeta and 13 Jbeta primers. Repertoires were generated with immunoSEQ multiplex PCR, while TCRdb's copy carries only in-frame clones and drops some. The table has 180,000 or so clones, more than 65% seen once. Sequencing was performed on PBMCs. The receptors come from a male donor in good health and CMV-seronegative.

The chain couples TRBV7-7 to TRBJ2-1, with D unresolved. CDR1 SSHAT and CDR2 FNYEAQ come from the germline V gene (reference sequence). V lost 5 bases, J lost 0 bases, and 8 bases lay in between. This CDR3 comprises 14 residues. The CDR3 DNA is TGTGCCAGCAGCCCCTCCCGCTCCTACAATGAGCAGTTCTTC. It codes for CASSPSRSYNEQFF.

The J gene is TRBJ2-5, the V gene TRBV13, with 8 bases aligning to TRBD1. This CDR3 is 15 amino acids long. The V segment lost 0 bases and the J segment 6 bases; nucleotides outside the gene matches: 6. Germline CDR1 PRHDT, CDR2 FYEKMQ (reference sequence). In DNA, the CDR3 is TGTGCCAGCAGCTTAGGGACAGGGGTTTATCAGACCCAGTACTTC. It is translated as CASSLGTGVYQTQYF.

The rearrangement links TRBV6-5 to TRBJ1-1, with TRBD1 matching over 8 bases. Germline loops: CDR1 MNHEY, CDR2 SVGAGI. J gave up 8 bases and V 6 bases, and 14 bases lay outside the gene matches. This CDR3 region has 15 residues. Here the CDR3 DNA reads TGTGCCAGCAGACCCGGAATACAGGGGGGAATAGAAGCTTTCTTT. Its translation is CASRPGIQGGIEAFF.

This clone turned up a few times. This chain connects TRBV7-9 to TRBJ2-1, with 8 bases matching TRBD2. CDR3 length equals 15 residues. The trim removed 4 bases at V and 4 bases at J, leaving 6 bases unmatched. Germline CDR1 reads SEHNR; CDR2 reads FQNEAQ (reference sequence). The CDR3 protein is CASSSIKREYNEQFF. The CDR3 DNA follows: TGTGCCAGCAGCTCGATCAAGCGGGAGTACAATGAGCAGTTCTTC.

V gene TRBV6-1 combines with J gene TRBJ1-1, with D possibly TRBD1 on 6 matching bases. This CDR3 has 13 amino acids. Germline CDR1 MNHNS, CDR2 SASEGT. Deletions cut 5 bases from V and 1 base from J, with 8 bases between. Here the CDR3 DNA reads TGTGCCAGCAGTTTACAGGGGAACACTGAAGCTTTCTTT. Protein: CASSLQGNTEAFF.

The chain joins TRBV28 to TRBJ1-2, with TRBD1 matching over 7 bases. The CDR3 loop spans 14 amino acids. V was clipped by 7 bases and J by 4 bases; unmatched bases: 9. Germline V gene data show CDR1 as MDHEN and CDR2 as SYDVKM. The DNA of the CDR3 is TGTGCCAGCACCTCGGGGGACAGACTCTATGGCTACACCTTC. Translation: CASTSGDRLYGYTF.

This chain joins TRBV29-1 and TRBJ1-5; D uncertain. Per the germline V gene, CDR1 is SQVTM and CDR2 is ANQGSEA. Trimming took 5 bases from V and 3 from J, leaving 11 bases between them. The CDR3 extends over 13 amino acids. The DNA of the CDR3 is TGCAGCGTTCTCCCGGGGTTCAATCAGCCCCAGCATTTT. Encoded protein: CSVLPGFNQPQHF.

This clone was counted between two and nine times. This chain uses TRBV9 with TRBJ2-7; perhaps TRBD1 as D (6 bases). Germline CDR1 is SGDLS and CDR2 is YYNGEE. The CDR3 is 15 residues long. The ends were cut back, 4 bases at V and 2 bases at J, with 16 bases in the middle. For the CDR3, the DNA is TGTGCCAGCAGCCCCCGGGCAGGGGTACCCTACGAGCAGTACTTC. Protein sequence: CASSPRAGVPYEQYF.

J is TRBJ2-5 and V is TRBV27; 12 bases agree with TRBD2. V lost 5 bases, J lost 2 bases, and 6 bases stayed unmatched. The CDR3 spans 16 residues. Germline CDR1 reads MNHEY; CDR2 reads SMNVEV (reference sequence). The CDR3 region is CASSQLAGGPQETQYF. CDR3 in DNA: TGTGCCAGCAGTCAACTAGCGGGGGGTCCACAAGAGACCCAGTACTTC.

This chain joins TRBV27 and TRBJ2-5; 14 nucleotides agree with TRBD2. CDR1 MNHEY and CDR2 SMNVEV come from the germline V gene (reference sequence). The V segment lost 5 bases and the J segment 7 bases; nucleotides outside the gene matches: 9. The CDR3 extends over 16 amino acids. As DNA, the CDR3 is TGTGCCAGCAGTCCCGGACTAGCGGGGGGTCGCGGGACCCAGTACTTC. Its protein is CASSPGLAGGRGTQYF.

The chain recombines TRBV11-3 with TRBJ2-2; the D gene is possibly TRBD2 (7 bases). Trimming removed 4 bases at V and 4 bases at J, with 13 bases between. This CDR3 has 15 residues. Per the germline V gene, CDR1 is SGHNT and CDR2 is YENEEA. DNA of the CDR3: TGTGCCAGCAGCTCTCTGGGGGGGCCCACCGGGGAGCTGTTTTTT. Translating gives CASSSLGGPTGELFF.

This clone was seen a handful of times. The CDR3 region has the DNA TGCGCCAGCAGCCTCCGGACTCAAAACACCGGGGAGCTGTTTTTT. This encodes CASSLRTQNTGELFF. The chain joins TRBV5-1 to TRBJ2-2; D may be TRBD2 (5 bases). The V gene lost 4 bases and the J gene lost 2 bases, with 12 bases spanning the gap. CDR1 is SGHRS and CDR2 is YFSETQ in the germline V gene. The CDR3 runs 15 residues.

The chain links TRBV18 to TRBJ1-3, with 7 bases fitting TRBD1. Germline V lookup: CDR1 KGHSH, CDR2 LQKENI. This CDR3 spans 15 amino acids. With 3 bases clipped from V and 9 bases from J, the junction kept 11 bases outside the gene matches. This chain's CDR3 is CASSPTDRIVGTIYF. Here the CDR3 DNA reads TGTGCCAGCTCACCGACGGACAGGATTGTAGGCACCATATATTTT.

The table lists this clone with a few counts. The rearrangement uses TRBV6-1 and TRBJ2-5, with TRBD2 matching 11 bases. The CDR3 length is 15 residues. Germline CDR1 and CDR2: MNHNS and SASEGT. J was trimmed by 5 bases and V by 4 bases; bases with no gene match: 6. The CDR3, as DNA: TGTGCCAGCAGTGCTCTTAGCGGGGGGGCGGAGACCCAGTACTTC. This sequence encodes CASSALSGGAETQYF.

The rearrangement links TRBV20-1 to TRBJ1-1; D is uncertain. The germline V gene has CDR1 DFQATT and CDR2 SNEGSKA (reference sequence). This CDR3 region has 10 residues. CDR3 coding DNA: TGCGCCCCCGGGAGCACTGAAGCTTTCTTT. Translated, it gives CAPGSTEAFF.

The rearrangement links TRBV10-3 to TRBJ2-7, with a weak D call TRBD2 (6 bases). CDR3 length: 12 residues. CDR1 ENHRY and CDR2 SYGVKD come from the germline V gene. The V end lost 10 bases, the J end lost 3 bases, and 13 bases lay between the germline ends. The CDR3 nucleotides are TGTGCCAGCGGGGACCGGGTCTACGAGCAGTACTTC. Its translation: CASGDRVYEQYF.

This chain's CDR3 is CASSPNPNLRNTEAFF. CDR3 bases: TGTGCCAGCTCACCAAACCCCAATCTGAGGAACACTGAAGCTTTCTTT. V and J are TRBV18 and TRBJ1-1; D gene ambiguous. V shed 2 bases and J shed 1 base, with 14 bases lying between them. The CDR3 runs to 16 residues. The germline gives CDR1 KGHSH, CDR2 LQKENI.

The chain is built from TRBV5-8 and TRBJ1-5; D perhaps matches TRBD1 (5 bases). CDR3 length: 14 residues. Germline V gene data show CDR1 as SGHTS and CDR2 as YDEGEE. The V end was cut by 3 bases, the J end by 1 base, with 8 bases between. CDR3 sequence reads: CASSSDSSNQPQHF. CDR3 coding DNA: TGTGCCAGCAGCTCCGACAGCAGCAATCAGCCCCAGCATTTT.

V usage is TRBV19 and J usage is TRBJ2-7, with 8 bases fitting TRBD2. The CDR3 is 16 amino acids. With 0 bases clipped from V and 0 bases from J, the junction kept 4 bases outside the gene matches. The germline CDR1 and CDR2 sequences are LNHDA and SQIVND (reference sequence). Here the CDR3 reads CASSIDATSGSYEQYF. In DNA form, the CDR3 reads TGTGCCAGTAGTATAGATGCCACTAGCGGCTCCTACGAGCAGTACTTC.

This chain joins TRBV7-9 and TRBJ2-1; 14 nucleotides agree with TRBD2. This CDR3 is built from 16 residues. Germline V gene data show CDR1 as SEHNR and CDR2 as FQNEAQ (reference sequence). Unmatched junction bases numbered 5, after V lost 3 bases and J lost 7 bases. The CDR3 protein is CASSFGTSGRWNEQFF. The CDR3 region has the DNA TGTGCCAGCAGCTTTGGGACTAGCGGGAGATGGAATGAGCAGTTCTTC.

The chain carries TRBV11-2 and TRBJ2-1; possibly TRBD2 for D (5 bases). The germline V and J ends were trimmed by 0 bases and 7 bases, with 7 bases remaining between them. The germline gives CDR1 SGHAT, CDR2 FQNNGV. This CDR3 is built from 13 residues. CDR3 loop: CASSLDWENEQFF. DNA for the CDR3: TGTGCCAGCAGCTTAGATTGGGAGAATGAGCAGTTCTTC.

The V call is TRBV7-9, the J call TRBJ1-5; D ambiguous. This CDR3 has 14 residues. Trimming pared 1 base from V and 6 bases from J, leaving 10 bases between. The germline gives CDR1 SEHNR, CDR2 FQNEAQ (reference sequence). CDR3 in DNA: TGTGCCAGCAGCTTAGATGGAGGGAGTCAGCCCCAGCATTTT. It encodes CASSLDGGSQPQHF.

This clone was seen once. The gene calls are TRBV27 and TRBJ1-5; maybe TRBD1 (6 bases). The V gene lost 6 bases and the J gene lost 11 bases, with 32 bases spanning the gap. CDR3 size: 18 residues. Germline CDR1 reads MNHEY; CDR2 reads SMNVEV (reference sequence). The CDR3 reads CASSFSPPGTDVAGAQHF. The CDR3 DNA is TGTGCCAGCAGCTTTTCCCCCCCGGGGACGGACGTAGCAGGGGCCCAGCATTTT.

The CDR3 DNA sequence: TGTGCCAGTAGTCAGGCGGGGGTTTTCTACAATGAGCAGTTCTTC. Its translation is CASSQAGVFYNEQFF. This chain connects TRBV19 to TRBJ2-1; 7 bases agree with TRBD2. The CDR3 consists of 15 residues. Trimming at V came to 5 bases and at J to 3 bases, leaving 7 bases not matched to a gene. Germline V gene sequence: CDR1 LNHDA, CDR2 SQIVND (reference sequence).

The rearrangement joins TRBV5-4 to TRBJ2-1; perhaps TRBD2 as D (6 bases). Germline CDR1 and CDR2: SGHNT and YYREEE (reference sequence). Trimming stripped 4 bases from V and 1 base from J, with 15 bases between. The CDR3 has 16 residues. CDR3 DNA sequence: TGTGCCAGCAGCCTCTTGGGGGGAGAGTCCTACAATGAGCAGTTCTTC. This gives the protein CASSLLGGESYNEQFF.